This T cell receptor beta chain was observed in a study of cytotoxic CD8 clonotypes in ibrutinib-treated CLL. This clone was observed many times. Germline lookup yields CDR1 SGHNT and CDR2 YENEEA. This CDR3 region has 16 residues. The V gene lost 1 base and the J gene lost 2 bases, with 14 bases spanning the gap. Some clones are missing from TCRdb's copy, which holds only in-frame ones; the method was immunoSEQ multiplex PCR. The sample records about 39,000 clones, roughly 65% being singletons. This rearrangement joins TRBV11-3 to TRBJ1-1; D call uncertain. This specimen was PBMCs, taken at disease progression, from a patient treated with ibrutinib. The source of this sequence is a human donor with chronic lymphocytic leukemia. As DNA, the CDR3 is TGTGCCAGCAGCTTAGGAGCGACCACTAAAAACACTGAAGCTTTCTTT. It is translated as CASSLGATTKNTEAFF.